This T cell receptor (beta chain) derives from a study of blood T cell repertoires in COVID-19. Background on the study: Acute and convalescent COVID-19 samples came from the United States, Italy and Spain.

The authors' processing: Amplification from reference gene primers served as the basis for estimated nucleated cell counts. Profiled with immunoSEQ multiplex PCR; TCRdb holds only in-frame clones, not every one. For V, J and clone size, that table is used; D and trimming come from the DNA. The sample shows 200,000 to 250,000 clones, about four fifths of them seen only once. V was pared by 4 bases and J by 1 base, with 8 bases between. Germline CDR1 is SEHNR and CDR2 is FQNEAQ (reference sequence). This CDR3 region has 13 residues. This chain links TRBV7-9 with TRBJ2-7, with D maybe TRBD1 (5 bases). The specimen sequenced was peripheral blood. The receptor was derived from a woman in her 40s with acute or convalescent COVID-19. The CDR3 DNA reads TGTGCCAGCAGCTCGCAGGGATCCTACGAGCAGTACTTC. Protein sequence: CASSSQGSYEQYF.